This T cell receptor beta chain came from a study of blood T cell repertoires in COVID-19. Across the whole study: The study drew acute and convalescent COVID-19 samples from the United States, Italy and Spain.

Trimming at V came to 4 bases and at J to 5 bases, leaving 3 bases not matched to a gene. This CDR3 spans 13 amino acids. Under the authors' procedure: Researchers report that nucleated cell counts were estimated from reference gene primer amplification. Sequencing used immunoSEQ multiplex PCR; TCRdb keeps in-frame clones, though not all of them. V and J calls and clone size are as listed in that table; D and trimming were resolved from the DNA. Found here are about 220,000 clones, about four fifths of them singletons; the top ten hold 3.6%. The chain recombines TRBV12-3 or TRBV12-4 with TRBJ2-5; 8 bases match TRBD1. The clonotype was recovered from a woman aged 80 or over with acute or convalescent COVID-19. Sequencing was carried out using peripheral blood. The CDR3 here is CASSWTGRETQYF. As DNA, the CDR3 is TGTGCCAGCAGTTGGACAGGGAGGGAGACCCAGTACTTC.